This T cell receptor (beta chain) comes out of a study of T cells in Graves' hyperthyroidism and ophthalmopathy (dated by TCRdb to about 2019). Context from the whole study: Peripheral blood was collected at initial diagnosis, before any treatment. A discovery cohort of about a hundred patients, about 44 with Graves' ophthalmopathy and about 58 with stable Graves' hyperthyroidism, was used to find distinguishing TCR V-J signatures. In addition, the study compared T-cell repertoires in thyroid tissue and in blood from about six Graves' hyperthyroidism patients. Prospective prediction of ophthalmopathy was tested in an independent validation cohort consisting of 18 hyperthyroidism patients and approximately 16 patients who later progressed to ophthalmopathy. According to the paper, TCR Vbeta CDR3 sequencing was carried out on around 140 peripheral blood samples, which came from under 50 ophthalmopathy, under 80 hyperthyroidism and roughly 17 progressor patients. Once sampling was done, hyperthyroidism patients were given methimazole at a starting dose of 30 mg daily, whereas ophthalmopathy patients were given high-dose intravenous methylprednisolone. The roughly 100 discovery patients were randomly divided into training and test sets at a 7:3 ratio.

The TCR beta CDR3 regions were amplified from RNA transcripts. For the first round of RT-PCR on the TCR CDR3, the HTBI primer set was used together with the Qiagen OneStep RT-PCR kit. A second multiplex PCR round built the libraries, followed by size selection and purification. The libraries were sequenced on an Illumina HiSeq2000 using paired-end 100 bp reads. Regarding the original processing steps: SOAPnuke was used to process the raw data, with reads discarded if the reads contained adapters or uncalled bases, had a mean Phred below 15, or lacked an exact constant-primer or identifier match. COPE v1.2.5 was used to merge the high-quality paired reads, and each unique nucleotide sequence was defined as a clonotype. Clonotypes were aligned to IMGT TRBV, TRBD and TRBJ reference segments using MiTCR v1.1. The analysis was restricted to V-J combinations with a frequency above 0.0001, which together covered 99.2% of the repertoires. A TCS score was defined as the ratio between F50 (clonal expansion) and ExV (chaos), using BLOSUM62-based TCRdist between CDR3 peptides within each V-J. Welch's t-statistics and random forest reduced around 510 V-J features to roughly 13, which were used in a naive Bayes classifier (R e1071). TCRdb reanalyzed the raw reads on its own, using fastp at Q25 for trimming and MiXCR for clone calling, and kept in-frame beta chains. All rows with the same CDR3 protein become a single entry with the most common DNA and genes. In this record, the V and J calls reflect TCRdb's handling and not the investigators' own analysis. This sample holds some 770,000 distinct CDR3 sequences; over 15% were observed only once. The ten most abundant clones make up over 7.5% of the sample.

This clonotype was counted many times. The specificity of this receptor is unknown. No much larger clonotype is one base removed from it; base qualities were not supplied. Stable Graves' hyperthyroidism was defined as the absence of progression to ophthalmopathy over 18 months of follow-up. The hyperthyroidism patients were between 18 and 65 years old and newly diagnosed, with a disease duration of less than 2 months. Exclusion was applied to patients with uncontrolled infections, other autoimmune diseases, pregnancy or lactation. Diagnoses relied on clinical symptoms, serum thyroxine and TRAb, thyroid ultrasound and orbital computed tomography. PBMCs were separated from under 12 ml of fresh peripheral blood using Ficoll-Paque density gradient centrifugation. Total RNA was extracted with Trizol reagent, and quality was checked on an Agilent 2100 Bioanalyzer. Study-wide findings and limitations: Sample size was not statistically predetermined, and investigators were not blinded to group allocation. Most expanded thyroid clonotypes (frequency above 0.001) were also detected in blood, suggesting blood repertoires may reflect thyroid immune responses. A 13 V-J signature model separated ophthalmopathy from stable hyperthyroidism, with about 88% sensitivity and roughly 81% specificity in cross-validation and 80%/75% in testing. In validation, the model predicted progression to ophthalmopathy with around 71% sensitivity and 72.22% specificity, a median of about six months before onset.

Including the terminal cysteine and phenylalanine, the CDR3 comprises 14 residues. The DNA shown is the 42-base CDR3, in frame from base 1. Based on the germline V gene, the CDR1 and CDR2 sequences are SGHTA and FQGNSA. The germline V and J ends show losses of 1 base and 2 bases respectively, and no gene match explains 2 bases of the junction. Source material: blood. Here the chain combines TRBV7-2 and TRBJ2-7; TRBD1 agrees with 7 junctional bases. The sequence was obtained from a man aged 18 to 29 with Graves' hyperthyroidism. The DNA reads TGTGCCAGCAGCTTAGACAGGGGTGCCTACGAGCAGTACTTC. It translates to CASSLDRGAYEQYF.